This T cell receptor beta chain was observed in a study of control samples from healthy donors and cancer patients. Germline CDR1 is GTSNPN and CDR2 is SVGIG (reference sequence). The CDR3 is made up of 13 amino acids. Trimming cost V 3 bases and J 4 bases, with 10 bases left between them. Using immunoSEQ multiplex PCR, the repertoire was profiled, and TCRdb retains in-frame clones only, with some absent. The sample lists about 120,000 clones, 89% occurring once. The gene calls are TRBV30 and TRBJ1-5; TRBD1 is a possible D gene (6 bases). This receptor was obtained from a man aged 45 to 65 in good health. Sequenced: blood. CDR3: CAWRNQGNQPQHF. The CDR3 DNA reads as TGTGCCTGGAGGAATCAGGGGAATCAGCCCCAGCATTTT.